A single sample gave rise to the 3 T cell receptor beta chains below, sequenced in a study of T cell changes during pregnancy in multiple sclerosis. Here immunoSEQ multiplex PCR was the method, and the copy in TCRdb shows in-frame clones only, minus some. The sample carries 50,000 to 65,000 clones, around 96% recorded once. Source: CD8+ T cells from peripheral blood mononuclear cells, taken after pregnancy. These TCRs come from a female donor with multiple sclerosis, enrolled in a pregnancy study.

This clone appeared a single time. The V call is TRBV7-9, the J call TRBJ2-7, with 7 bases matching TRBD1. Germline V gives CDR1 SEHNR, CDR2 FQNEAQ (reference sequence). The CDR3 contains 13 residues. V was clipped by 9 bases and J by 2 bases; unmatched bases: 7. CDR3 residues: CASEQGPTYEQYF. The CDR3 coding sequence is TGTGCCAGTGAACAGGGGCCAACCTACGAGCAGTACTTC. Drawing the rest from reference TRBV7-9 and TRBJ2-7, the complete variable domain is DTGVSQNPRHKITKRGQNVTFRCDPISEHNRLYWYRQTLGQGPEFLTYFQNEAQLEKSRLLSDRFSAERPKGSFSTLEIQRTEQGDSAMYLCASEQGPTYEQYFGPGTRLTVT.

The chain is built from TRBV29-1 and TRBJ1-2; 8 bases are a match to TRBD1. The ends lost 3 bases at V and 7 bases at J; junction bases unmatched: 13. The CDR3 consists of 15 residues. Germline V gene data show CDR1 as SQVTM and CDR2 as ANQGSEA. In DNA, the CDR3 is TGCAGCGTTGACACTTCGCAGGGGGCGGAAGGTGGCTACACCTTC. Translated: CSVDTSQGAEGGYTF.

About this clone itself: The junction departs from germline at one end; a sequencing error may be responsible. The chain uses TRBV7-7 and TRBJ1-5; TRBD1 agrees at 11 bases. The germline gives CDR1 SSHAT, CDR2 FNYEAQ (reference sequence). This CDR3 spans 16 amino acids. In DNA form, the CDR3 reads TGTGCTAGCAGCGAGGGTCGGGGACAGGGGGGTCAGCCCCAGCATTTT. Amino acids: CASSEGRGQGGQPQHF.